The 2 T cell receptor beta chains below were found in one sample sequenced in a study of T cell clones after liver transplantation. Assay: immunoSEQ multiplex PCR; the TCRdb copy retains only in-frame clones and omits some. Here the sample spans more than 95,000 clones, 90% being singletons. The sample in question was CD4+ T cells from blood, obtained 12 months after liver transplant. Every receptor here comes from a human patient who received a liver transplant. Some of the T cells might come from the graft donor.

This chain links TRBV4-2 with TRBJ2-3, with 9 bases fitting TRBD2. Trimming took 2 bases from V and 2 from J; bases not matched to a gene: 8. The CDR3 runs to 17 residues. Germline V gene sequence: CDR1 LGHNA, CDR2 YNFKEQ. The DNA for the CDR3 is TGTGCCAGCAGCCAACTCGTAGCGGGAGATGCCACAGATACGCAGTATTTT. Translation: CASSQLVAGDATDTQYF.

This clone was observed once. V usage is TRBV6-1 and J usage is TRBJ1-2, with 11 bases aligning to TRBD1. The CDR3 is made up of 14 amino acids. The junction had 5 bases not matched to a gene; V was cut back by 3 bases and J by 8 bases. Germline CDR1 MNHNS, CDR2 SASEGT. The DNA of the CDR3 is TGTGCCAGCAGTGAGGGACAGGGGGGACTCGGCTACACCTTC. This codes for CASSEGQGGLGYTF.